One T cell receptor (beta chain) is described in this entry. The antigen is unknown. Roughly 100 mL of blood, on average, came from one heparinised draw per donor. Of the isolated RNA, all was reverse transcribed, and so the sequenced material was expressed TCRB transcripts. Profiling relied on immunoSEQ multiplex PCR, and the TCRdb table lists in-frame clones only, not all of them. The data show about 150,000 clones, less than 15% seen once. The sample originates from a study of beta chain features in type 1 diabetes. Findings and caveats of the study: In every one of the four CD4+ subsets, TCRB CDR3s were moderately but significantly shorter in Type 1 diabetes patients.

The sequenced sample was central memory CD4+ T cells from blood. The receptor's source is a man between 18 and 29 years old with type 1 diabetes.

CDR3 protein: CASSADTNSGNTIYF. Written as DNA, the CDR3 is TGCGCCAGCAGCGCCGACACAAACTCTGGAAACACCATATATTTT. V gene TRBV5-1 combines with J gene TRBJ1-3; D gene ambiguous. The CDR3 is made up of 15 amino acids. V was trimmed by 4 bases and J by 0 bases, leaving 11 bases between them. The germline V gene has CDR1 SGHRS and CDR2 YFSETQ.